This record covers a single T cell receptor beta chain. The naive CD8 fraction comprised CD45RO-negative cells positively selected for CCR7 and excluded terminally differentiated effector memory CD45RA+ cells. Healthy adults negative for HIV, lacking recent acute infections or vaccinations, served as donors. These data come from a study of shared clonotypes between healthy human individuals. The germline CDR1 and CDR2 sequences are SGHDN and FVKESK. This CDR3 comprises 13 residues. With 4 bases removed from V and 1 base from J, the gap between germline ends came to 7 bases. Only in-frame clones appear in the TCRdb table, and some are missing; sequencing was by immunoSEQ multiplex PCR. This sample yields about 2.1 million clones, of which 93% are seen a single time; about 1.5% belongs to the top ten.

The receptor's source is a man in his late teens or twenties in good health. Some clones in this sample may be carry-over from other donors' samples. The material sequenced was naive CD8+ T cells from PBMCs. The genes are TRBV14 and TRBJ1-1; no firm D call. CDR3 protein: CASSRARNTEAFF. In nucleotides, the CDR3 is TGTGCCAGCAGCCGGGCCAGGAACACTGAAGCTTTCTTT.